Sequencing of this T cell receptor (beta chain) was carried out in a study of neurological immune-mediated disorders. Study results and limitations: One related-CDR3 cluster, which may be a signature, held the repertoires of 18 of 34 multiple sclerosis patients after phylogenetic grouping. The level of TCR clonal expansion was highest in patients with HTLV-1-associated myelopathy and lowest in multiple sclerosis, where it fell below the level seen in healthy controls.

The CDR3 covers 13 residues. V shed 5 bases and J shed 6 bases, with 12 bases lying between them. From germline, CDR1 is PRHDT and CDR2 FYEKMQ (reference sequence). The team produced cDNA through 5'RACE using 10-nucleotide random UMIs. TCRdb re-derived calls from the 5' RACE reads in MiXCR, one entry per CDR3 protein. The sample gives 84,000 or so distinct CDR3 sequences, roughly 4.3% of which show up once; 4.5% to 6% is in the top ten. Stated time point: longitudinal time-point 3. The unsorted libraries were made from 2 million PBMCs kept at -80 C. In the case of this clonotype: Its antigen is as yet unknown. A read error is likely, as this CDR3 ends without the conserved phenylalanine or tryptophan.

This sequence was found in a woman in her sixties with multiple sclerosis. The chain recombines TRBV13 with TRBJ2-3; no clear D. The material sequenced was PBMCs. CDR3 loop: CASSTPPGDTQYC. The CDR3, as DNA: TGTGCCAGCAGCACGCCGCCTGGGGATACGCAGTATTGT.